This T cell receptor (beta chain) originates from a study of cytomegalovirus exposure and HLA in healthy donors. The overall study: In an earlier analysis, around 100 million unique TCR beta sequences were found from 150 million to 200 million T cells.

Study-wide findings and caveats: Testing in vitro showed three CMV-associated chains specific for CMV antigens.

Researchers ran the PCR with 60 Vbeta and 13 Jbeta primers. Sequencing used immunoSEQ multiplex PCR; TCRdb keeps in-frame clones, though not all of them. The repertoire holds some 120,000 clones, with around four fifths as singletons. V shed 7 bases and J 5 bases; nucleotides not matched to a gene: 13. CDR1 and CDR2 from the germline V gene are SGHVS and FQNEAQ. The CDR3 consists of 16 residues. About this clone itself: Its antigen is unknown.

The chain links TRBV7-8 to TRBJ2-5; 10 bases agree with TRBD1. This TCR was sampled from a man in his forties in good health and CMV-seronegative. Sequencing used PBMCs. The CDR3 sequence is CASTLKWDRGGETQYF. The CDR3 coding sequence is TGTGCCAGCACCCTTAAATGGGACAGGGGAGGGGAGACCCAGTACTTC.